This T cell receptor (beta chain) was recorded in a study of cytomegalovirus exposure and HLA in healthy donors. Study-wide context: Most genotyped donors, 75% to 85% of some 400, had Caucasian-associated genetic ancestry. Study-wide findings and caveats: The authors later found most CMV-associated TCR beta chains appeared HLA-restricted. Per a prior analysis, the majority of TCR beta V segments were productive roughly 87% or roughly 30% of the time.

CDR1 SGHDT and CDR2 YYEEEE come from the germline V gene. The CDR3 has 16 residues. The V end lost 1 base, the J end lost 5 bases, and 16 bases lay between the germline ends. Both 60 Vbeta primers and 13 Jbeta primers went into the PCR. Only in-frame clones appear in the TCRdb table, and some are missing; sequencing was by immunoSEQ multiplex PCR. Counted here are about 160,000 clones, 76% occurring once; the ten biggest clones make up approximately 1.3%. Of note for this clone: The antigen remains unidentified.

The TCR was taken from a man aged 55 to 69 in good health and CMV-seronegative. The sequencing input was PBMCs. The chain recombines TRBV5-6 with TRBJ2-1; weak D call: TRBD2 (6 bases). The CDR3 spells CASSLIPTGANNEQFF. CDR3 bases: TGTGCCAGCAGCTTGATCCCAACGGGAGCCAACAATGAGCAGTTCTTC.